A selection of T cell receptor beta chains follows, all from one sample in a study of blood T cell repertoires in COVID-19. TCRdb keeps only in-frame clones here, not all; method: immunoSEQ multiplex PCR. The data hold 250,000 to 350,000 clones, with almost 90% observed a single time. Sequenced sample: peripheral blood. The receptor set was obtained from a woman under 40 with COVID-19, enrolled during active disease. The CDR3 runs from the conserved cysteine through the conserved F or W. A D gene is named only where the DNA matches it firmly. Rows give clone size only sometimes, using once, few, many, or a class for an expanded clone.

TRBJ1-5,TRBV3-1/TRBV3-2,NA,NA,CASSQVPGGNQPQHF,TGTGCCAGCAGCCAAGTACCAGGGGGCAATCAGCCCCAGCATTTT
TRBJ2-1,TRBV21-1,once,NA,CASHTGRDEQFF,TGTGCCAGCCATACAGGACGGGATGAGCAGTTCTTC
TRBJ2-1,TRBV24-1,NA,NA,CATSDSTGWIEQFF,TGTGCCACCAGTGATTCTACAGGGTGGATTGAGCAGTTCTTC
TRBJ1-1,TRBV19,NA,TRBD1,CASSKGPGTGPSAEAFF,TGTGCCAGTAGTAAAGGACCCGGGACAGGGCCCTCGGCTGAAGCTTTCTTT
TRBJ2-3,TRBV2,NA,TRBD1,CASSSQGFGTDTQYF,TGTGCCAGCAGCTCACAGGGGTTTGGAACAGATACGCAGTATTTT
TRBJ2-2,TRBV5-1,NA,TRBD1,CASSKRTGGTGELFF,TGCGCCAGCAGCAAAAGGACAGGGGGCACCGGGGAGCTGTTTTTT
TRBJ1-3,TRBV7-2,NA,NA,CASSFLGGGPGNTIYF,TGTGCCAGCAGCTTTTTGGGGGGTGGGCCTGGAAACACCATATATTTT
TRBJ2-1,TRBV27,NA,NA,CASRPSSRDEQFF,TGTGCCAGCAGACCATCAAGCAGGGATGAGCAGTTCTTC
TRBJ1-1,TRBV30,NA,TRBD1,CAWSLGGGRGYLMNTEAFF,TGTGCCTGGAGTCTCGGCGGAGGCAGGGGGTACTTGATGAACACTGAAGCTTTCTTT
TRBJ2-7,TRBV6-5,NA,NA,CASSPRHGGIHEQYF,TGTGCCAGCAGTCCCCGGCACGGAGGGATCCACGAGCAGTACTTC
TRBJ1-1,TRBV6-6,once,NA,CASQQGPDTEAFF,TGTGCCAGCCAGCAGGGGCCCGACACTGAAGCTTTCTTT
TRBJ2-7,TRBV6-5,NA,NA,CASSITGIYEQYF,TGTGCCAGCAGTATAACAGGGATCTACGAGCAGTACTTC
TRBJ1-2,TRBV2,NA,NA,CASSEAGRRNYGYTF,TGTGCCAGCAGTGAAGCTGGCAGGCGTAACTATGGCTACACCTTC
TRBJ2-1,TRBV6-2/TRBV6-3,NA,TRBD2,CASSYLTSGYNEQFF,TGTGCCAGCAGTTACCTCACTAGCGGATACAATGAGCAGTTCTTC
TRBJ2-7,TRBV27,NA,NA,CASSSGGSVAYEQYF,TGTGCCAGCAGTTCCGGTGGTAGCGTCGCCTACGAGCAGTACTTC
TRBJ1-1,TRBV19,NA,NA,CAPERLTFF,TGTGCCCCGGAGAGGTTGACTTTCTTT
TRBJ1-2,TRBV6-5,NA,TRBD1,CASSLGQGKVWGYTF,TGTGCCAGCAGTTTGGGACAGGGGAAGGTTTGGGGCTACACCTTC
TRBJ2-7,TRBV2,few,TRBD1,CASSELRGKYF,TGTGCCAGCAGTGAACTCAGGGGGAAGTACTTC
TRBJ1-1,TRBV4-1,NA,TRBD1,CASRQGANTEAFF,TGCGCCAGCAGACAGGGGGCGAACACTGAAGCTTTCTTT
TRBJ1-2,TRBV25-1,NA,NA,CASSGREGYGYTF,TGTGCCAGCAGTGGGAGGGAGGGCTATGGCTACACCTTC
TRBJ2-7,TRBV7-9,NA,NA,CASSSSSGEQYF,TGTGCCAGCAGCTCATCGTCCGGCGAGCAGTACTTC
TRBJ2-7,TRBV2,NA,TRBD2,CASSELASGNIYEQYF,TGTGCCAGCAGTGAACTGGCTAGCGGGAACATATACGAGCAGTACTTC
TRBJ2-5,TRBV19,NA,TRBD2,CASSKGLAGDHQETQYF,TGTGCCAGTAGTAAGGGACTAGCGGGAGACCACCAAGAGACCCAGTACTTC
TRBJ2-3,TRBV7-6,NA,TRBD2,CASSIKAGVGDTRYF,TGTGCCAGCAGCATCAAAGCGGGAGTGGGAGATACGCGGTATTTT
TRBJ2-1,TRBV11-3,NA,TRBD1,CASSSGTGVLSGSNEQFF,TGTGCCAGCAGCTCCGGGACAGGGGTTCTTAGCGGGTCCAATGAGCAGTTCTTC
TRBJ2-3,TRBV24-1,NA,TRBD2,CATAGVSTDTQYF,TGTGCCACGGCGGGAGTGAGCACAGATACGCAGTATTTT
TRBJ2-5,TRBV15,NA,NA,CATSTGVRETQYF,TGTGCCACCAGCACGGGGGTTAGGGAGACCCAGTACTTC
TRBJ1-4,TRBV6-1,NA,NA,CASSEGTVWRRAAEKLFF,TGTGCCAGCAGTGAAGGGACCGTGTGGAGGAGGGCAGCTGAAAAACTGTTTTTT
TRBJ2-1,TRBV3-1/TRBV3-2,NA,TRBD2,CASSPGATSGGEQFF,TGTGCCAGCAGCCCAGGGGCCACTAGCGGGGGGGAGCAGTTCTTC
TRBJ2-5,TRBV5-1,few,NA,CASSLGQPQETQYF,TGCGCCAGCAGCTTGGGACAGCCCCAAGAGACCCAGTACTTC
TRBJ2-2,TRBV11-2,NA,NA,CASSLMSTGLPGELFF,TGTGCCAGCAGCTTAATGTCGACAGGCCTTCCCGGGGAGCTGTTTTTT
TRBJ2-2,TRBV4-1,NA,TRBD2,CASSQDPAGGGNTGELFF,TGCGCCAGCAGCCAAGATCCGGCGGGAGGGGGAAACACCGGGGAGCTGTTTTTT
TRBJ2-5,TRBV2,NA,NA,CASRTLGGETQYF,TGTGCCAGCAGGACACTAGGTGGAGAGACCCAGTACTTC
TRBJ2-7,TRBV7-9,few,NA,CASSLAGGEQYF,TGTGCCAGCAGCTTAGCAGGCGGGGAGCAGTACTTC
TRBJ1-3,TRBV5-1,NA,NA,CASSRGGAGNTIYF,TGCGCCAGCAGCCGGGGGGGCGCTGGAAACACCATATATTTT
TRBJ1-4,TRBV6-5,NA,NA,CASTLRRGANEKLFF,TGTGCCAGCACCTTACGTAGGGGTGCTAATGAAAAACTGTTTTTT
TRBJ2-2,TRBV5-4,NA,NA,CASSLGARLNTGELFF,TGTGCCAGCAGCTTGGGAGCGAGACTGAACACCGGGGAGCTGTTTTTT
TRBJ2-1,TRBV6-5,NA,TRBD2,CASSPRGLAGNEQFF,TGTGCCAGCAGCCCCCGGGGACTAGCGGGCAATGAGCAGTTCTTC
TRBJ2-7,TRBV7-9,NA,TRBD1,CASSQTGVSYEQYF,TGTGCCAGCAGCCAAACAGGGGTCTCCTACGAGCAGTACTTC
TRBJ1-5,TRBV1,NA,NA,CTSSQDQDRGGNQPQHF,TGCACCAGCAGCCAAGATCAGGACAGGGGAGGGAATCAGCCCCAGCATTTT
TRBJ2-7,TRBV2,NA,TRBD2,CASRELSGSNEQYF,TGTGCCAGCAGGGAACTTAGCGGGAGTAACGAGCAGTACTTC
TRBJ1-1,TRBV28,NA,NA,CASSLWREGNTEAFF,TGTGCCAGCAGTTTATGGAGAGAGGGGAACACTGAAGCTTTCTTT
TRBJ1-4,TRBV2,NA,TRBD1,CASRRDRGNEKLFF,TGTGCCAGCCGCAGGGACAGGGGGAATGAAAAACTGTTTTTT
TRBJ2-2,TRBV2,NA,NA,CASNRGHTGELFF,TGTGCCAGCAATCGGGGTCACACCGGGGAGCTGTTTTTT
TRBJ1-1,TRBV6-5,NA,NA,CASSYAVNTEAFF,TGTGCCAGCAGTTACGCGGTGAACACTGAAGCTTTCTTT
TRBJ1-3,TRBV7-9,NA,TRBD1,CASRRGQEPGNTIYF,TGTGCCAGCAGACGGGGACAGGAACCTGGAAACACCATATATTTT
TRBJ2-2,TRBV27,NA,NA,CASSRDSPTFVLNTGELFF,TGTGCCAGCAGTCGGGACTCCCCGACTTTTGTATTGAACACCGGGGAGCTGTTTTTT
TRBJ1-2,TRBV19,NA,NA,CASSQGQGISYGYTF,TGTGCCAGTAGTCAAGGGCAGGGGATATCCTATGGCTACACCTTC
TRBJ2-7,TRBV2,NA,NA,CASMVGALGEQYF,TGTGCCAGCATGGTGGGGGCGCTCGGCGAGCAGTACTTC
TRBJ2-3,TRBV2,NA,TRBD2,CASSGTSGRRDTQYF,TGTGCCAGCAGTGGGACTAGCGGGAGACGGGATACGCAGTATTTT
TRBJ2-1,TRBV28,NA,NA,CASSPARGRSPLFNEQFF,TGTGCCAGCAGTCCCGCCAGGGGTAGATCGCCCTTATTCAATGAGCAGTTCTTC
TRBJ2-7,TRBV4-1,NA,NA,CASSQPSTGSYEQYF,TGCGCCAGCAGCCAACCCTCGACAGGCTCCTACGAGCAGTACTTC
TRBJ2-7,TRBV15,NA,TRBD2,CATSRDRGGADEQYF,TGTGCCACCAGCAGAGATCGGGGGGGGGCGGACGAGCAGTACTTC
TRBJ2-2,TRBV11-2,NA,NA,CASSLTGAAGELFF,TGTGCCAGCAGCTTAACGGGAGCAGCCGGGGAGCTGTTTTTT
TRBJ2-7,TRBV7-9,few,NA,CASSLENSGSYEQYF,TGTGCCAGCAGCTTAGAGAACAGCGGCTCCTACGAGCAGTACTTC
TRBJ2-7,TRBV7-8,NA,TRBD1,CASSAYPGQGLSYEQYF,TGTGCCAGCAGCGCATACCCGGGACAGGGGCTATCCTACGAGCAGTACTTC
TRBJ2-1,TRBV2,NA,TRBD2,CASGGSQYNEQFF,TGTGCCAGCGGCGGGAGTCAGTACAATGAGCAGTTCTTC
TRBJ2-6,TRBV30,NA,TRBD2,CAWGLADSGANVLTF,TGTGCCTGGGGACTAGCGGACTCTGGGGCCAACGTCCTGACTTTC
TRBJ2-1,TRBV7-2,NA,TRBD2,CASSLQLAGGTEQFF,TGTGCCAGCAGCTTGCAACTAGCGGGAGGCACTGAGCAGTTCTTC